This T cell receptor (beta chain) was profiled in a study of preoperative IRX-2 immunotherapy in early breast cancer. Profiled with immunoSEQ multiplex PCR; TCRdb holds only in-frame clones, not every one. The sample shows about 98,000 clones, roughly 89% of them seen only once. Noted treatment: preoperative locoregional IRX-2 cytokine immunotherapy. This phase Ib study tested locoregional IRX-2 cytokine immunotherapy given before surgery. From germline, CDR1 is MGHRA and CDR2 YSYEKL. V gave up 3 bases and J gave up 7 bases; unmatched junction bases: 14. The CDR3 covers 17 residues. The chain joins TRBV4-1 to TRBJ2-1; 8 bases fit TRBD1. Sequencing used tumor tissue, obtained after IRX-2 immunotherapy. The receptor was isolated from a human donor with breast cancer. The CDR3: CASSHPKIVDRDNEQFF. In DNA, the CDR3 is TGCGCCAGCAGCCACCCAAAGATAGTGGACAGGGATAATGAGCAGTTCTTC.